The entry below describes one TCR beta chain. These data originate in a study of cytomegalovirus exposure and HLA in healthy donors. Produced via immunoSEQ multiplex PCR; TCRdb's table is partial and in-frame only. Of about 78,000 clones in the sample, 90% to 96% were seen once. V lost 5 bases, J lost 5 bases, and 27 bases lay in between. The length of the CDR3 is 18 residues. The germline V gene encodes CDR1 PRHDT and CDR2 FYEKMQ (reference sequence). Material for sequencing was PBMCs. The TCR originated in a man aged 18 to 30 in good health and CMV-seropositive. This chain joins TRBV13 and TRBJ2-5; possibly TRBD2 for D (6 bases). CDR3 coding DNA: TGTGCCAGCAGCCCACTGCGAGTCCGGACTACCCCCCGCGAGACCCAGTACTTC. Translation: CASSPLRVRTTPRETQYF.